The rows below give T cell receptor beta chains drawn from one sample of a study of T-cell reconstitution after alpha-beta-depleted transplantation in children. A single record per CDR3 protein comes from TCRdb applying MiXCR to the PCR reads. The profile shows hundreds of thousands of distinct CDR3 sequences, roughly 25% of them singletons. The sequences come from PBMCs, mostly from graft donor cells, collected 360 days after TCRalphabeta/CD19-depleted stem cell transplant. The receptors come from a female patient between 2 and 15 years old who had a stem cell transplant for congenital amegakaryocytic thrombocytopenia, so the T cells may come from the graft donor. Both conserved end residues are part of each CDR3. The order of the fields is J gene, V gene, CDR3 protein.

TRBJ2-1,TRBV9,CASSVGSGRATKHNEQFF
TRBJ2-2,TRBV9,CASSVSGRELFF
TRBJ1-6,TRBV20-1,CSAIGRVDNSPLHF
TRBJ1-2,TRBV28,CASSPASDRANYGYTF
TRBJ1-6,TRBV12-3/TRBV12-4,CASRPGLNNSPLHF
TRBJ2-7,TRBV12-3/TRBV12-4,CASSFLTESYEQYF
TRBJ2-3,TRBV30,CAWSGLVADTQYF
TRBJ1-1,TRBV6-5,CASSYRGESFF
TRBJ2-3,TRBV28,CASSFGGNADTQYF
TRBJ1-5,TRBV7-9,CASSLGGDSNQPQHF
TRBJ2-7,TRBV28,CASSFPGPGEQYF
TRBJ1-4,TRBV15,CATSRGEGAAPATNEKLFF
TRBJ2-1,TRBV10-3,CAISPLAGGILSSYNEQFF
TRBJ2-3,TRBV5-1,CASSLGLAEHTDTQYF
TRBJ2-6,TRBV6-2/TRBV6-3,CASSYPTGANVLTF
TRBJ2-1,TRBV7-8,CASSFALWRHNEQFF
TRBJ2-7,TRBV12-3/TRBV12-4,CASSFQSSYEQYF
TRBJ2-3,TRBV28,CASSLPGVADTQYF
TRBJ2-2,TRBV7-9,CASSRTLTGELFF
TRBJ1-3,TRBV10-3,CAIRATGQVAGNTIYF
TRBJ2-7,TRBV20-1,CSAATYEQYF
TRBJ1-2,TRBV12-3/TRBV12-4,CASSPRWGLNYGYTF
TRBJ2-3,TRBV28,CASTRSSYADTQYF
TRBJ2-5,TRBV28,CASTTTSGAWGTQYF
TRBJ2-1,TRBV16,CASSRLGGAEQFF
TRBJ2-7,TRBV4-2,CASSQDKSYEQYF
TRBJ2-5,TRBV6-1,CASLGRNQETQYF
TRBJ2-2,TRBV12-3/TRBV12-4,CASTPGQNTGELFF
TRBJ1-5,TRBV28,CASSADRGTYGQPQHF
TRBJ2-1,TRBV14,CASSPEGTGVYEQFF
TRBJ1-2,TRBV2,CASSGLAQGVGYGYTF
TRBJ2-3,TRBV15,CATSKLAGARQYF
TRBJ1-6,TRBV6-1,CASRMGGYGNSPLHF
TRBJ2-5,TRBV4-1,CASSPPMSGTQYF
TRBJ2-7,TRBV12-3/TRBV12-4,CASTPATSPAYEQYF
TRBJ1-5,TRBV20-1,CSARGLGLWEPQHF
TRBJ2-3,TRBV3-1,CASSLSGRADTQYF
TRBJ2-7,TRBV12-3/TRBV12-4,CASSFSLAGVGYEQYF
TRBJ1-4,TRBV6-6,CASSYADEKLFF
TRBJ1-5,TRBV6-1,CASSELPGQRAYRPQHF
TRBJ2-5,TRBV18,CASSPPTLETQYF
TRBJ2-2,TRBV14,CASSHTPQLFF
TRBJ2-7,TRBV5-1,CASSLRLGFTEQYF
TRBJ2-3,TRBV28,CASQGDRDTQYF
TRBJ2-3,TRBV7-6,CASSRDRHTDTQYF
TRBJ2-7,TRBV4-1,CASSHTKDRAVYEQYF
TRBJ2-6,TRBV9,CASSRRLTLPPGANVLTF
TRBJ2-1,TRBV29-1,CSPSNPGGRPFFNEQFF